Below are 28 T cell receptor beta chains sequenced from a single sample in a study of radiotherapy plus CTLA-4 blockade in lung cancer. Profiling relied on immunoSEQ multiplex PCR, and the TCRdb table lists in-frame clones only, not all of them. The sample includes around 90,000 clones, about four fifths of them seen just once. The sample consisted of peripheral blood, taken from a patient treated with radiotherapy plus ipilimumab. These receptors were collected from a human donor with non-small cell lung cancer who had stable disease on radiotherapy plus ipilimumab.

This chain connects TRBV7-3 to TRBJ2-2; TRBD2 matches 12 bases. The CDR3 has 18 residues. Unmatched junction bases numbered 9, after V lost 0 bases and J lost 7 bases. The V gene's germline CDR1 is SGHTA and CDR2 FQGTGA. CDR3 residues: CASSLTNPSGRAGGELFF. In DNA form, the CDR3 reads TGTGCCAGCAGCTTAACGAACCCTAGCGGGAGGGCCGGCGGGGAGCTGTTTTTT.

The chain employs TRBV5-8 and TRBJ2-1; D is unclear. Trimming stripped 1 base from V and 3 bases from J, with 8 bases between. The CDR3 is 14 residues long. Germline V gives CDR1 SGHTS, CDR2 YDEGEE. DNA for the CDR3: TGTGCCAGCAGCTTGCAAGCTCTCTACAATGAGCAGTTCTTC. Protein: CASSLQALYNEQFF.

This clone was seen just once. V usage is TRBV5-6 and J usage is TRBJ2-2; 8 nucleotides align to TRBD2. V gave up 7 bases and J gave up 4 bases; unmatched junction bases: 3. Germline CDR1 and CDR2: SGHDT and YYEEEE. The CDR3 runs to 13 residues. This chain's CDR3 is CASGLAGTGELFF. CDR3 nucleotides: TGTGCCAGCGGACTAGCCGGCACCGGGGAGCTGTTTTTT.

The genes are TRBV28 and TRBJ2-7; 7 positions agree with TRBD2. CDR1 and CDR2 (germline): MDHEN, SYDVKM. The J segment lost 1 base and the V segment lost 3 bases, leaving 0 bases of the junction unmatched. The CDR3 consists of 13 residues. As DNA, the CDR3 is TGTGCCAGCAGTTTGGGGGGGTCCTACGAGCAGTACTTC. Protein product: CASSLGGSYEQYF.

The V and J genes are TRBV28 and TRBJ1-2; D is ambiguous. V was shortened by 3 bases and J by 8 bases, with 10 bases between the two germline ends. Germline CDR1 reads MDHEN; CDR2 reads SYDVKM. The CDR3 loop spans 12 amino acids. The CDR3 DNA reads TGTGCCAGCAGTTTCGGGGTGGGCGGCTACACCTTC. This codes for CASSFGVGGYTF.

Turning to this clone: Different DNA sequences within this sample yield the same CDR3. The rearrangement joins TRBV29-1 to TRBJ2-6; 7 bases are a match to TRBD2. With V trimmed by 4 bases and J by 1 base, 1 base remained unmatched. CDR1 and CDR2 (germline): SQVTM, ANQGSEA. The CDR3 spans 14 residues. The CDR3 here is CSVAGGSGANVLTF. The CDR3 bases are TGCAGCGTTGCGGGGGGTTCTGGGGCCAACGTCCTGACTTTC.

CDR3 amino acids: CASSLVRNNEKLFF. DNA of the CDR3: TGTGCCAGCAGTTTAGTAAGGAATAATGAAAAACTGTTTTTT. The chain uses TRBV27 and TRBJ1-4; D gene unclear. The CDR3 has 14 residues. V lost 2 bases to trimming and J lost 4 bases, with 8 bases between them. Germline lookup yields CDR1 MNHEY and CDR2 SMNVEV (reference sequence).

The CDR3 DNA sequence: TGTGCCAGCAGTTCGTTAAAAGATACGCAGTATTTT. It codes for CASSSLKDTQYF. This chain uses TRBV2 with TRBJ2-3; D is uncertain. CDR1 SNHLY and CDR2 FYNNEI come from the germline V gene. Trimming stripped 5 bases from V and 5 bases from J, with 8 bases between. This CDR3 is 12 amino acids long.

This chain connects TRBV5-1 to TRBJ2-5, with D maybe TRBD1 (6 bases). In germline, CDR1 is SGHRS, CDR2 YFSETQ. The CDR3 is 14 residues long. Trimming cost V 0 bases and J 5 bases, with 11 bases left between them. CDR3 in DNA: TGCGCCAGCAGCTTGGTGCCAGGGGCCGAGACCCAGTACTTC. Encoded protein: CASSLVPGAETQYF.

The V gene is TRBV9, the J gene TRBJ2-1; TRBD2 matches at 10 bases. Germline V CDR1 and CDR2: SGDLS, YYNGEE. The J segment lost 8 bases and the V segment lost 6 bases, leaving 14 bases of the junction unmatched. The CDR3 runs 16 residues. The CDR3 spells CASTPESGRAADEQFF. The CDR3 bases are TGTGCCAGCACCCCAGAGAGCGGGAGGGCCGCAGATGAGCAGTTCTTC.

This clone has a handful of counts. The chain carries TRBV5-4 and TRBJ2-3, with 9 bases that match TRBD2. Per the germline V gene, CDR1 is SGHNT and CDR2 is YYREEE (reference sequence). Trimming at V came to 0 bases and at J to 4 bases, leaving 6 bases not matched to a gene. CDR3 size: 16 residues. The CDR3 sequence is CASSLDSGRLADTQYF. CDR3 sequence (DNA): TGTGCCAGCAGCTTGGATAGCGGGAGACTTGCAGATACGCAGTATTTT.

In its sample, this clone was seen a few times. The CDR3 nucleotides are TGTGCCAGTAGTATAACGGCGAAAAATGAGCAGTTCTTC. Translation gives CASSITAKNEQFF. The V gene is TRBV19, the J gene TRBJ2-1, with unresolved D. With 2 bases removed from V and 7 bases from J, the gap between germline ends came to 9 bases. Germline V CDR1 and CDR2: LNHDA, SQIVND (reference sequence). CDR3 size: 13 residues.

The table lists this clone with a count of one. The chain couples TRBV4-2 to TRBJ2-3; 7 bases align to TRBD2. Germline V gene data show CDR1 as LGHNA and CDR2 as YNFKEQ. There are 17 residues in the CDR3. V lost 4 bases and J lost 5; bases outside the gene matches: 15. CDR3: CASSPDVSGTDGDTQYF. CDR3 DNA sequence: TGTGCCAGCAGCCCAGACGTAAGCGGGACCGACGGAGATACGCAGTATTTT.

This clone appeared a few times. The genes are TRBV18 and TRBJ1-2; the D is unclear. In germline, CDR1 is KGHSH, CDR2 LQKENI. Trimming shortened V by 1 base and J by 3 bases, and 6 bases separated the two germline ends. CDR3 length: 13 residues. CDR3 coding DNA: TGTGCCAGCTCACCACGGGGAGACTATGGCTACACCTTC. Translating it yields CASSPRGDYGYTF.

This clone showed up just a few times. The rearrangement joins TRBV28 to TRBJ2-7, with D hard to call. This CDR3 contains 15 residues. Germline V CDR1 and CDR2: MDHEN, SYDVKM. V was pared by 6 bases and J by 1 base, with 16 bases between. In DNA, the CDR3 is TGTGCCAGCAGCCATACTTCGGACGGATCCTACGAGCAGTACTTC. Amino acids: CASSHTSDGSYEQYF. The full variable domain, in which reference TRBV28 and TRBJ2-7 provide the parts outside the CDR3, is DVKVTQSSRYLVKRTGEKVFLECVQDMDHENMFWYRQDPGLGLRLIYFSYDVKMKEKGDIPEGYSVSREKKERFSLILESASTNQTSMYLCASSHTSDGSYEQYFGPGTRLTVT.

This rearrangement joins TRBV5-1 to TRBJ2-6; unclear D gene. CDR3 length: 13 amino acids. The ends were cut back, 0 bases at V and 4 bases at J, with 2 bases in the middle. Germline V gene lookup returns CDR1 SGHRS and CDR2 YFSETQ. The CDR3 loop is CASSLEGANVLTF. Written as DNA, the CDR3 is TGCGCCAGCAGCTTGGAAGGGGCCAACGTCCTGACTTTC.

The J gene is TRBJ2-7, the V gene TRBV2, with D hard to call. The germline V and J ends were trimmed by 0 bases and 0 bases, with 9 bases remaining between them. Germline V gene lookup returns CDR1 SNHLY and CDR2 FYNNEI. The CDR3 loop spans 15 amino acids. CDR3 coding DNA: TGTGCCAGCAGTGAAGCAGGGTTTTCCTCCTACGAGCAGTACTTC. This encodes CASSEAGFSSYEQYF.

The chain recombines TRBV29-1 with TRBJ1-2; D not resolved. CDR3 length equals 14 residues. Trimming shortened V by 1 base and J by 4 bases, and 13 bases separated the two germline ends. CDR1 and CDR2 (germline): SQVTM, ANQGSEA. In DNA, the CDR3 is TGCAGCGTTGAAGCTGAAGGACCGTTCTATGGCTACACCTTC. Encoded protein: CSVEAEGPFYGYTF.

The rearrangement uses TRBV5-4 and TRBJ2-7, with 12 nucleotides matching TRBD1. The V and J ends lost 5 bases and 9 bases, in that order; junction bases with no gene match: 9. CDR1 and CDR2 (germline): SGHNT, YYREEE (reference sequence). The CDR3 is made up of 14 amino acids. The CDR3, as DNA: TGTGCCAGCAGTCGGGACAGGGGGCAGGATGGGCAGTACTTC. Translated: CASSRDRGQDGQYF.

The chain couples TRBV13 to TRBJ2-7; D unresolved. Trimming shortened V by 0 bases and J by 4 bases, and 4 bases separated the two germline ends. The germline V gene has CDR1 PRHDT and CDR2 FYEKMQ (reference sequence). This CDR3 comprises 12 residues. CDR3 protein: CASSLGGYEQYF. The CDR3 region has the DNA TGTGCCAGCAGCTTAGGGGGGTACGAGCAGTACTTC.

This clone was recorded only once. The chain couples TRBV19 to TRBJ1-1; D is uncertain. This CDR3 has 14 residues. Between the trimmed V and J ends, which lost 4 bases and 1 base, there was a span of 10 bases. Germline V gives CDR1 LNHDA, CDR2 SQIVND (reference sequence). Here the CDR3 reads CASSKRPGNTEAFF. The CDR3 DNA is TGTGCCAGTAGTAAACGGCCCGGGAACACTGAAGCTTTCTTT.

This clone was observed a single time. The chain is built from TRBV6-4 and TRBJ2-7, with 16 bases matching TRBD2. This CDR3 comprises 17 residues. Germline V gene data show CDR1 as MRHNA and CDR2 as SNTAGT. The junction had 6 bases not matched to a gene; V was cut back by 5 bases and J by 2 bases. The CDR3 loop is CASSLGTSGRGPYEQYF. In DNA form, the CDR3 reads TGTGCCAGCAGTCTAGGGACTAGCGGGAGGGGTCCCTACGAGCAGTACTTC.

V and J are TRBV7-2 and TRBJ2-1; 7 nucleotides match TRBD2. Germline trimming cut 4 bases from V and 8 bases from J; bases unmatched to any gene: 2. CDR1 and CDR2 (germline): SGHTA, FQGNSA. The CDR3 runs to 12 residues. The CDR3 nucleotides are TGTGCCAGCAGCTCGACTAGCTATGAGCAGTTCTTC. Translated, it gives CASSSTSYEQFF.

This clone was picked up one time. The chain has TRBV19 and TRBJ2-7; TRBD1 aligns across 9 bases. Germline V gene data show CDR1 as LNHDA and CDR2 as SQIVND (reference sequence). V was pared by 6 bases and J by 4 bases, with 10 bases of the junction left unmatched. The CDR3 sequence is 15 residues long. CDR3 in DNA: TGTGCCAGTAGGACGGCGGGACAGGGCCCATACGAGCAGTACTTC. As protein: CASRTAGQGPYEQYF.

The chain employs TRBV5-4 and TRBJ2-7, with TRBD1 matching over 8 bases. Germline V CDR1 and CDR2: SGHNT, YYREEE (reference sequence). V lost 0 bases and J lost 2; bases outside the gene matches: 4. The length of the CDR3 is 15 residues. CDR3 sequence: CASSLGAGGPYEQYF. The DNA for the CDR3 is TGTGCCAGCAGCTTGGGGGCAGGGGGCCCCTACGAGCAGTACTTC.

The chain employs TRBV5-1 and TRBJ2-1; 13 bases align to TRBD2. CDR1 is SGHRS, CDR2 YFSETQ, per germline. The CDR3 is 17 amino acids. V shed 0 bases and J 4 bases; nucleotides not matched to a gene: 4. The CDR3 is CASSLDILAGGYNEQFF. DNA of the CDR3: TGCGCCAGCAGCTTGGATATACTAGCGGGGGGGTACAATGAGCAGTTCTTC.

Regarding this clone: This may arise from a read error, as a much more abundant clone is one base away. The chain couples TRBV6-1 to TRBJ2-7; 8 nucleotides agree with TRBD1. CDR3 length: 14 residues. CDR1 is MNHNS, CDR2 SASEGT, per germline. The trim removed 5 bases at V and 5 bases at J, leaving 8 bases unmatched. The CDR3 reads CASSSGTGADEQYF. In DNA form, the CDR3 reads TGTGCCAGCAGTTCCGGGACAGGAGCCGACGAGCAGTACTTC.

CDR3 protein: CASAGQPTNIQYF. CDR3 bases: TGTGCCAGCGCGGGACAGCCGACGAACATTCAGTACTTC. The rearrangement links TRBV28 to TRBJ2-4, with D possibly matching TRBD1 (7 bases). The CDR3 is 13 residues long. V was shortened by 8 bases and J by 7 bases, with 15 bases between the two germline ends. Germline CDR1 and CDR2: MDHEN and SYDVKM.